Below, 7 T cell receptor beta chains from the same sample are listed, as sequenced in a study of Graves' ophthalmopathy and Graves' hyperthyroidism. TCR beta CDR3 regions were amplified from RNA transcripts. The first-round RT-PCR employed HTBI primers together with the Qiagen OneStep RT-PCR kit. A multiplex PCR was then performed as the second round. TCRdb called the multiplex PCR reads again in MiXCR, with one record for every CDR3 protein. The sample lists roughly 300,000 distinct CDR3 sequences; about 17% were seen once. Sequencing was carried out using peripheral blood. The source of these receptors is an adult man with Graves' ophthalmopathy.

This clonotype showed up many times. In DNA form, the CDR3 reads TGTGCCAGCTCGCGGGGGGACAGTTACTCCTACGAGCAGTACTTC. Translated, it gives CASSRGDSYSYEQYF. The J gene is TRBJ2-7, the V gene TRBV6-2 or TRBV6-3, with a tentative D call TRBD2 (8 bases). In germline, CDR1 is MNHEY, CDR2 SVGEGT. Deletions cut 8 bases from V and 0 bases from J, with 17 bases between. CDR3 length: 15 residues.

The chain couples TRBV20-1 to TRBJ2-5; D is perhaps TRBD2 (6 bases). The germline V and J ends were trimmed by 0 bases and 0 bases, with 14 bases remaining between them. The CDR3 length is 16 residues. From germline, CDR1 is DFQATT and CDR2 SNEGSKA (reference sequence). This chain's CDR3 is CSARDRVAVYQETQYF. As DNA, the CDR3 is TGCAGTGCTAGAGATAGGGTAGCGGTTTACCAAGAGACCCAGTACTTC.

The CDR3 sequence: CATSETSGALRGNNEQFF. As DNA, the CDR3 is TGTGCCACCAGTGAGACTAGCGGAGCCCTACGGGGGAACAATGAGCAGTTCTTC. The chain recombines TRBV24-1 with TRBJ2-1; 9 bases line up with TRBD2. V dropped 4 bases and J dropped 5; count of bases not matched to a gene: 14. Germline V gene data show CDR1 as KGHDR and CDR2 as SFDVKD. This CDR3 spans 18 amino acids.

This clonotype was seen repeatedly, ten times or more. The chain is built from TRBV20-1 and TRBJ1-2; D gene ambiguous. Germline V CDR1 and CDR2: DFQATT, SNEGSKA (reference sequence). Trimming took off 0 bases at V and 9 bases at J, with 8 bases between the two ends. This CDR3 comprises 11 residues. The CDR3 protein is CSARDLLSYTF. CDR3 nucleotides: TGCAGTGCTAGAGATCTTCTAAGCTACACCTTC.

Many counts were recorded for this clonotype. The chain joins TRBV13 to TRBJ2-7; D may be TRBD2 (6 bases). Germline CDR1 reads PRHDT; CDR2 reads FYEKMQ (reference sequence). V lost 5 bases and J lost 2, with 13 bases in between. The CDR3 runs 14 residues. CDR3 amino acids: CASSPDRETYEQYF. CDR3 in DNA: TGTGCCAGCAGCCCGGACCGGGAGACCTACGAGCAGTACTTC.

This clonotype was seen at least ten times. The chain links TRBV2 to TRBJ2-2, with 11 bases matching TRBD2. This CDR3 comprises 16 residues. Trimming took 6 bases from V and 4 from J; bases not matched to a gene: 7. CDR1 SNHLY and CDR2 FYNNEI come from the germline V gene. The DNA for the CDR3 is TGTGCCAGCAGACAACTAGCGGGAGAAATCACCGGGGAGCTGTTTTTT. As protein: CASRQLAGEITGELFF.

This clonotype has at least ten counts. This chain links TRBV19 with TRBJ1-2; D is possibly TRBD1 (5 bases). Germline V gives CDR1 LNHDA, CDR2 SQIVND (reference sequence). The CDR3 length is 15 residues. V lost 5 bases to trimming and J lost 4 bases, with 17 bases between them. The CDR3 here is CASSARQFPIYGYTF. The CDR3 nucleotides are TGTGCCAGTAGTGCGCGACAGTTCCCCATCTATGGCTACACCTTC.